This T cell receptor beta chain emerged from a study of blood T cell repertoires in COVID-19. Overall study: Whether acute or convalescent, the COVID-19 samples came from the United States, Italy and Spain. Sources were T cells, B-cell-depleted T cells, or PBMCs; the material itself was cDNA or gDNA.

Per the study methods: Estimates of nucleated cell counts were drawn from the amplification of reference gene primers. The method was immunoSEQ multiplex PCR; TCRdb's version includes in-frame clones alone and lacks a portion of them. That table furnishes V, J and clone size, whereas the DNA furnished D and trimming. The profile shows 100,000 or so clones, roughly 80% of them singletons. Germline lookup yields CDR1 SQVTM and CDR2 ANQGSEA. The CDR3 is 12 residues long. Trimming left V 6 bases short and J 5 bases short, with 14 bases between. Sequenced input: peripheral blood. The V and J genes are TRBV29-1 and TRBJ2-7, with D maybe TRBD2 (6 bases). The receptor comes from a woman aged 70-85 years with acute or convalescent COVID-19. This CDR3 reads CSVGSGDDEQYF. The DNA for the CDR3 is TGCAGCGTGGGGTCGGGGGACGACGAGCAGTACTTC.